This TCR beta chain was identified in a study of blood T cell repertoires in COVID-19. Data came from immunoSEQ multiplex PCR; TCRdb stores just in-frame clones and leaves some out. The sample shows 150,000 to 170,000 clones, around 84% of them seen only once. The sequence was obtained from a man older than 75 with acute or convalescent COVID-19. Sequenced input: peripheral blood.

CDR3: CASSIGNYQTGGLTGELFF. The DNA of the CDR3 is TGTGCCAGTAGTATAGGAAACTATCAGACAGGGGGCTTGACCGGGGAGCTGTTTTTT. The V call is TRBV19, the J call TRBJ2-2; 10 bases match TRBD1. Per germline, CDR1 LNHDA and CDR2 SQIVND (reference sequence). J lost 5 bases, V lost 1 base, and 13 bases had no gene match. This CDR3 is 19 amino acids long.